One sample yielded the 23 T cell receptor beta chains listed below, sequenced in a study of blood T cell repertoires in COVID-19. The assay was immunoSEQ multiplex PCR, and TCRdb's table has in-frame clones only and misses some. The sample contains some 80,000 clones, roughly 90% of which appear only once. Sample: peripheral blood. Every receptor here comes from a human donor in a cohort sampled during active COVID-19.

The chain carries TRBV6-5 and TRBJ2-7, with D tentatively TRBD2 (7 bases). The CDR3 has 13 residues. The V gene's germline CDR1 is MNHEY and CDR2 SVGAGI. V was clipped by 7 bases and J by 5 bases, with 15 bases between them. The CDR3 DNA follows: TGTGCCAGCACCAGGGGAGGGGGGAACGAGCAGTACTTC. Its protein is CASTRGGGNEQYF.

The rearrangement joins TRBV3-1 (or the pseudogene TRBV3-2) to TRBJ1-5; a possible D gene is TRBD1 (5 bases). Germline V CDR1 and CDR2: LGHDT, YNNKEL (reference sequence). V was shortened by 3 bases and J by 5 bases, with 14 bases between the two germline ends. The CDR3 has 15 residues. The CDR3 loop is CASSQQPGGDQPQHF. In DNA, the CDR3 is TGTGCCAGCAGCCAGCAGCCCGGGGGAGATCAGCCCCAGCATTTT.

The chain uses TRBV7-9 and TRBJ2-1, with TRBD2 matching 11 bases. The V segment lost 10 bases and the J segment 7 bases; nucleotides outside the gene matches: 12. Germline V gene lookup returns CDR1 SEHNR and CDR2 FQNEAQ (reference sequence). CDR3 length: 15 amino acids. CDR3 region: CAIFLTSGVVNEQFF. DNA for the CDR3: TGTGCCATCTTCTTGACTAGCGGGGTGGTAAATGAGCAGTTCTTC.

J is TRBJ2-5 and V is TRBV20-1, with D perhaps TRBD1 (6 bases). The CDR3 has 12 residues. Germline V gives CDR1 DFQATT, CDR2 SNEGSKA (reference sequence). V was cut by 3 bases and J by 6 bases, with 11 bases left in between. This chain's CDR3 is CSASVQGKTQYF. The CDR3 DNA sequence: TGCAGTGCTAGTGTCCAGGGGAAGACCCAGTACTTC.

V is TRBV6-1 and J is TRBJ2-7; 10 nucleotides line up with TRBD1. J was trimmed by 4 bases and V by 3 bases; bases with no gene match: 9. The CDR3 has 16 amino acids. From germline, CDR1 is MNHNS and CDR2 SASEGT. CDR3 coding DNA: TGTGCCAGCAGTGATCACACGGGACAGGGGATTTACGAGCAGTACTTC. This encodes CASSDHTGQGIYEQYF.

The V and J genes are TRBV5-5 and TRBJ1-5; 8 nucleotides agree with TRBD1. V shed 2 bases, J shed 6 bases, and the junction held 10 bases outside the gene matches. Germline lookup yields CDR1 SGHKS and CDR2 YYEKEE (reference sequence). This CDR3 contains 16 residues. This CDR3 reads CASSLHQGAWGQPQHF. The CDR3 DNA sequence: TGTGCCAGCAGCTTACACCAGGGGGCGTGGGGTCAGCCCCAGCATTTT.

The V call is TRBV19, the J call TRBJ1-1, with 7 bases aligning to TRBD1. The germline gives CDR1 LNHDA, CDR2 SQIVND (reference sequence). There are 16 residues in the CDR3. Losses at the gene ends were 3 bases for V and 0 bases for J; bases not matched to a gene: 7. DNA of the CDR3: TGTGCCAGTAGTATCGAACAGGGGCAATTGAACACTGAAGCTTTCTTT. Translating gives CASSIEQGQLNTEAFF.

The chain couples TRBV7-3 to TRBJ1-2; tentatively, D is TRBD1 (5 bases). The CDR3 is made up of 14 amino acids. Germline V gene lookup returns CDR1 SGHTA and CDR2 FQGTGA. V was trimmed by 5 bases and J by 12 bases, leaving 22 bases between them. The CDR3 here is CASSLLGGEGTHTF. The CDR3 nucleotides read TGTGCCAGCAGCCTGCTGGGGGGGGAGGGAACCCACACCTTC.

This chain joins TRBV30 and TRBJ1-2; D is unclear. Trimming stripped 4 bases from V and 4 bases from J, with 10 bases between. The CDR3 loop spans 12 amino acids. Germline V gene lookup returns CDR1 GTSNPN and CDR2 SVGIG (reference sequence). This chain's CDR3 is CAWTYGIYGYTF. Here the CDR3 DNA reads TGTGCCTGGACCTACGGGATCTATGGCTACACCTTC.

The V and J genes are TRBV9 and TRBJ1-1, with no clear D. Per the germline V gene, CDR1 is SGDLS and CDR2 is YYNGEE. The CDR3 covers 15 residues. Deletions cut 1 base from V and 1 base from J, with 11 bases between. The CDR3 here is CASSVIPSGNTEAFF. CDR3 DNA sequence: TGTGCCAGCAGCGTAATACCCTCCGGGAACACTGAAGCTTTCTTT.

V and J are TRBV19 and TRBJ2-1; D call uncertain. Germline CDR1 and CDR2: LNHDA and SQIVND (reference sequence). This CDR3 spans 12 amino acids. The V and J ends lost 0 bases and 6 bases respectively, with 3 bases between them. The CDR3 region is CASSIDRNEQFF. Here the CDR3 DNA reads TGTGCCAGTAGTATAGACCGCAATGAGCAGTTCTTC.

The J gene is TRBJ1-5, the V gene TRBV6-5; D gene unclear. Germline assignment: CDR1 MNHEY and CDR2 SVGAGI. V lost 0 bases to trimming and J lost 3 bases, with 9 bases between them. CDR3 length: 15 residues. CDR3 coding DNA: TGTGCCAGCAGTTACTCGAGGTTGGACAATCAGCCCCAGCATTTT. This gives the protein CASSYSRLDNQPQHF.

V gene TRBV6-6 combines with J gene TRBJ1-2, with TRBD1 matching over 7 bases. CDR1 is MNHNY and CDR2 is SVGAGI in the germline V gene (reference sequence). Losses at the gene ends were 6 bases for V and 1 base for J; bases not matched to a gene: 8. The CDR3 consists of 15 residues. The CDR3 spells CASSPGTAFNYGYTF. The CDR3 nucleotides read TGTGCCAGCAGCCCTGGGACAGCGTTTAACTATGGCTACACCTTC.

The chain has TRBV18 and TRBJ1-2, with 7 bases fitting TRBD1. CDR3 length equals 14 residues. Per the germline V gene, CDR1 is KGHSH and CDR2 is LQKENI. J was trimmed by 8 bases and V by 2 bases; bases with no gene match: 8. CDR3 DNA: TGTGCCAGCTCACCATGGGACAGCTTGCTGGGCTACACCTTC. It translates to CASSPWDSLLGYTF.

V is TRBV11-3 and J is TRBJ1-6; D is undetermined. Trimming stripped 0 bases from V and 10 bases from J, with 7 bases between. Germline V gene data show CDR1 as SGHNT and CDR2 as YENEEA. The CDR3 consists of 13 residues. For the CDR3, the DNA is TGTGCCAGCAGCTTAGATCAGTTCTCACCCCTCCACTTT. It specifies CASSLDQFSPLHF.

The chain couples TRBV5-6 to TRBJ2-7; 7 bases are a match to TRBD1. This CDR3 is built from 16 residues. Losses at the gene ends were 5 bases for V and 4 bases for J; bases not matched to a gene: 15. Germline V CDR1 and CDR2: SGHDT, YYEEEE. CDR3 nucleotide sequence: TGTGCCAGCAGTCAGGAAACCGGGACAGACTCATACGAGCAGTACTTC. Its protein is CASSQETGTDSYEQYF. The full variable domain, with the rest looked up from reference TRBV5-6 and TRBJ2-7, is DAGVTQSPTHLIKTRGQQVTLRCSPKSGHDTVSWYQQALGQGPQFIFQYYEEEERQRGNFPDRFSGHQFPNYSSELNVNALLLGDSALYLCASSQETGTDSYEQYFGPGTRLTVT.

The chain joins TRBV6-5 to TRBJ2-7, with D tentatively TRBD1 (5 bases). The CDR3 is 14 amino acids. Germline V gene data show CDR1 as MNHEY and CDR2 as SVGAGI. Trimming stripped 7 bases from V and 2 bases from J, with 15 bases between. The CDR3 loop is CASIWTSEAYEQYF. The CDR3 nucleotides read TGTGCCAGCATATGGACATCGGAAGCCTACGAGCAGTACTTC.

This chain links TRBV19 with TRBJ1-4; TRBD1 matches 8 bases. The germline CDR1 and CDR2 sequences are LNHDA and SQIVND (reference sequence). Trimming at V came to 10 bases and at J to 8 bases, leaving 9 bases not matched to a gene. The CDR3 contains 13 residues. For the CDR3, the DNA is TGTGCCACCGGACAGGGATCACGGGAAAAACTGTTTTTT. Translation: CATGQGSREKLFF.

J is TRBJ1-1 and V is TRBV23-1; D not certain. TRBV23-1 is an ORF for which the function is uncertain. V lost 4 bases and J lost 1, with 16 bases in between. The CDR3 loop spans 16 amino acids. CDR3 nucleotides: TGCGCCAGCAGTCCAGAATTTCGGGTCAAGAACACTGAAGCTTTCTTT. Translated, it gives CASSPEFRVKNTEAFF.

V usage is TRBV23-1 and J usage is TRBJ2-6; no clear D gene. TRBV23-1 is sorted into the ORF group, with uncertain function. V lost 6 bases to trimming and J lost 0 bases, with 12 bases between them. CDR3 length: 16 amino acids. CDR3 region: CASRRLVSSGANVLTF. The CDR3 DNA reads as TGCGCCAGCAGAAGATTAGTGAGCTCTGGGGCCAACGTCCTGACTTTC.

V and J are TRBV24-1 and TRBJ2-3, with TRBD2 as a possible D gene (6 bases). CDR1 is KGHDR and CDR2 is SFDVKD in the germline V gene. V shed 2 bases and J shed 3 bases, with 17 bases lying between them. CDR3 length equals 17 residues. CDR3 in amino acids: CATSDSNTIRGTDTQYF. The DNA for the CDR3 is TGTGCCACCAGTGATTCAAATACGATCCGGGGGACAGATACGCAGTATTTT.

The chain links TRBV18 to TRBJ2-5; 8 nucleotides agree with TRBD2. CDR1 is KGHSH and CDR2 is LQKENI in the germline V gene. The V gene end was trimmed by 8 bases and the J gene end by 4 bases; junction bases not matched to a gene: 12. This CDR3 comprises 15 residues. For the CDR3, the DNA is TGTGCCAGCCGCACGGAAGGAGCGGGGGCAGAGACCCAGTACTTC. This gives the protein CASRTEGAGAETQYF.

In DNA form, the CDR3 reads TGCAGTGCTAGTGGGCCTAGCGGGAGACTGGGAGAGACCCAGTACTTC. Protein: CSASGPSGRLGETQYF. V is TRBV20-1 and J is TRBJ2-5; TRBD2 matches 10 bases. Trimming at V came to 3 bases and at J to 4 bases, leaving 11 bases not matched to a gene. Germline CDR1 is DFQATT and CDR2 is SNEGSKA (reference sequence). This CDR3 is 16 amino acids long.